The 10 T cell receptor beta chains presented below share a single source sample, sequenced in a study of identical twins. TCRdb redid the calling of the 5' RACE reads with MiXCR, one entry per CDR3 protein. The repertoire includes 450,000 or so distinct CDR3 sequences, around 24% of them detected once, and roughly 3% sits in the top ten. This same sample was also taken into another study, of T cells expressing NK-cell markers.

Sample: CD4+ T cells sorted from blood. The source of these receptors is a woman aged 18-29 years in good health.

V and J are TRBV2 and TRBJ2-2; 11 positions agree with TRBD1. The V gene end was trimmed by 10 bases and the J gene end by 8 bases; junction bases not matched to a gene: 12. This CDR3 is 15 amino acids long. Germline values: CDR1 SNHLY, CDR2 FYNNEI. The CDR3 sequence is CATEGRDRGSGELFF. In DNA, the CDR3 is TGTGCCACAGAGGGCCGGGACAGGGGGTCAGGGGAGCTGTTTTTT. Complete variable domain (other parts from reference TRBV2 and TRBJ2-2): EPEVTQTPSHQVTQMGQEVILRCVPISNHLYFYWYRQILGQKVEFLVSFYNNEISEKSEIFDDQFSVERPDGSNFTLKIRSTKLEDSAMYFCATEGRDRGSGELFFGEGSRLTVL.

There are a few counts of this clonotype. J is TRBJ2-7 and V is TRBV27; D is uncertain. V was shortened by 2 bases and J by 7 bases, with 12 bases between the two germline ends. Germline V gene lookup returns CDR1 MNHEY and CDR2 SMNVEV (reference sequence). CDR3 length: 13 amino acids. CDR3 residues: CASSLGYGGEQYF. The CDR3 nucleotides are TGTGCCAGCAGTTTAGGCTACGGCGGTGAGCAGTACTTC.

The chain uses TRBV3-1 and TRBJ1-1; possibly TRBD1 for D (6 bases). The CDR3 consists of 12 residues. V was shortened by 4 bases and J by 10 bases, with 13 bases between the two germline ends. From germline, CDR1 is LGHDT and CDR2 YNNKEL (reference sequence). The CDR3 DNA reads TGTGCCAGCAGCCCCTCGGGGGCCCGAGCTTTCTTT. Its protein product is CASSPSGARAFF.

The rearrangement joins TRBV5-1 to TRBJ2-3; 9 nucleotides line up with TRBD2. There are 16 residues in the CDR3. V was pared by 2 bases and J by 0 bases, with 4 bases of the junction left unmatched. The germline gives CDR1 SGHRS, CDR2 YFSETQ. The CDR3 sequence is CASSFASGASTDTQYF. The CDR3 DNA is TGCGCCAGCAGCTTTGCTAGCGGGGCCAGCACAGATACGCAGTATTTT.

This chain connects TRBV28 to TRBJ2-1, with 8 bases that match TRBD2. J gave up 7 bases and V 3 bases, and 5 bases lay outside the gene matches. The CDR3 runs to 14 residues. Looked up from germline, CDR1 is MDHEN and CDR2 is SYDVKM. The CDR3 coding sequence is TGTGCCAGCAGTTTGGGCGGGGGGCGGAATGAGCAGTTCTTC. It encodes CASSLGGGRNEQFF.

This clonotype was seen just once. The rearrangement links TRBV10-3 to TRBJ2-5; D might be TRBD1 or TRBD2, each matching 5 bases. CDR3 size: 13 residues. The V and J ends lost 4 bases and 5 bases respectively, with 11 bases between them. Germline V gene sequence: CDR1 ENHRY, CDR2 SYGVKD. CDR3 coding DNA: TGTGCCATCAGTGTAAAAGGGGACGAGACCCAGTACTTC. This translates into CAISVKGDETQYF.

The CDR3 is CASSQADQYEQYF. The CDR3 nucleotides read TGTGCCTCGAGCCAAGCGGATCAATACGAGCAGTACTTC. The rearrangement uses TRBV15 and TRBJ2-7, with D tentatively TRBD2 (5 bases). Trimming removed 11 bases at V and 4 bases at J, with 18 bases between. The CDR3 totals 13 residues. Germline lookup yields CDR1 LNHNV and CDR2 YYDKDF (reference sequence).

This clonotype was recorded a few times. The rearrangement links TRBV24-1 to TRBJ2-5, with D tentatively TRBD1 (6 bases). This CDR3 is 14 amino acids long. Germline V gives CDR1 KGHDR, CDR2 SFDVKD. Trimming took 2 bases from V and 4 from J, leaving 10 bases between them. Here the CDR3 reads CATSDSQGRETQYF. The CDR3 coding sequence is TGTGCCACCAGTGATTCTCAGGGGAGAGAGACCCAGTACTTC.

The chain has TRBV20-1 and TRBJ2-3; 7 positions match TRBD2. V lost 3 bases, J lost 4 bases, and 13 bases stayed unmatched. The germline V gene encodes CDR1 DFQATT and CDR2 SNEGSKA (reference sequence). This CDR3 has 16 amino acids. CDR3 nucleotide sequence: TGCAGTGCTAGGCCCCGGACTAGAGAGGTGGCAGATACGCAGTATTTT. This gives the protein CSARPRTREVADTQYF.

This clonotype has more than one count but fewer than ten. The J gene is TRBJ2-1, the V gene TRBV24-1; 7 bases agree with TRBD2. V lost 1 base, J lost 4 bases, and 9 bases stayed unmatched. Germline lookup yields CDR1 KGHDR and CDR2 SFDVKD. CDR3 length equals 17 residues. The CDR3 bases are TGTGCCACCAGTGATTTAGAGGCGGGAGCACGGTACAATGAGCAGTTCTTC. Its protein product is CATSDLEAGARYNEQFF.